This paragraph reports one TCR beta chain. Antigen unknown. These data are taken from a study of T-cell memory formation after mild COVID-19. The study, taken as a whole, reports: Contracting clones from day 15 to 85 had balanced CD4/CD8; later expanders favoured CD4+. Some clones that responded were present in memory (sampled pre-infection), which suggests cross-reactive memory joined.

Germline values: CDR1 GTSNPN, CDR2 SVGIG (reference sequence). Germline trimming cut 0 bases from V and 7 bases from J; bases unmatched to any gene: 6. CDR3 length equals 15 residues. TCR alpha and TCR beta cDNA libraries carrying sample barcodes and UMIs were produced by 5'RACE using constant-segment primers. TCRdb used MiXCR to reprocess the 5' RACE reads, holding one entry per CDR3 protein. The table records about 320,000 distinct CDR3 sequences, roughly an eighth of them present only once. This clonotype was obtained from a man between 18 and 29 years old who had mild COVID-19 (a few samples of this study predate the infection). Cell type and time point are not known. This rearrangement joins TRBV30 to TRBJ1-6; 7 positions match TRBD1. The specimen sequenced was PBMCs or a T cell subset sorted from them (not recorded which). The CDR3 spells CAWSVKGASNSPLHF. CDR3 DNA: TGTGCCTGGAGTGTAAAGGGGGCTTCGAATTCACCCCTCCACTTT.